The next 32 T cell receptor beta chains were all read from a single sample in a study of molecular identifiers for immune sequencing clone quantification. TCRdb independently ran MiXCR on the PCR reads; one entry per CDR3 protein. The repertoire holds about 70,000 distinct CDR3 sequences, 18% seen once, with around 1.5% in the top ten. The material sequenced was naive CD8+ T cells from blood, with Jurkat cell RNA spiked in. Documented subset: FACS-sorted CD8+CD4-CCR7+CD45RA+ naive T cells. These receptors originate from a human donor in good health. Some libraries in this study had Jurkat cell RNA spiked in.

Turning to this clonotype: Since a much larger clone is just one base distant, this may be a read error. The genes are TRBV9 and TRBJ2-3; 7 positions agree with TRBD1. This CDR3 has 14 amino acids. CDR1 and CDR2 (germline): SGDLS, YYNGEE. Unmatched junction bases numbered 6, after V lost 4 bases and J lost 4 bases. This chain's CDR3 is CASSPTGRPDTQYF. The CDR3 DNA reads TGTGCCAGCAGCCCGACAGGGCGGCCAGATACGCAGTATTTT. Full variable domain (missing parts from reference TRBV9 and TRBJ2-3): DSGVTQTPKHLITATGQRVTLRCSPRSGDLSVYWYQQSLDQGLQFLIQYYNGEERAKGNILERFSAQQFPDLHSELNLSSLELGDSALYFCASSPTGRPDTQYFGPGTRLTVL.

This clonotype was recorded at least ten times. J is TRBJ2-5 and V is TRBV6-4, with 7 positions matching TRBD1. J gave up 5 bases and V 4 bases, and 13 bases lay outside the gene matches. CDR3 size: 16 residues. The germline V gene encodes CDR1 MRHNA and CDR2 SNTAGT. CDR3 bases: TGTGCCAGCAGTGCTCGACAGGGCACTATCGGGGAGACCCAGTACTTC. This sequence encodes CASSARQGTIGETQYF.

The gene calls are TRBV19 and TRBJ2-7; D may match TRBD1 or TRBD2 (5 bases each). V lost 5 bases, J lost 7 bases, and 18 bases lay in between. Germline-derived CDR1 and CDR2 are LNHDA and SQIVND (reference sequence). This CDR3 spans 14 amino acids. CDR3 DNA sequence: TGTGCCAGTAGTGCAGGCAAAGGGACGGGAGAGCAGTACTTC. Its translation is CASSAGKGTGEQYF.

The gene calls are TRBV5-1 and TRBJ2-7; 7 bases map to TRBD1. Trimming cost V 3 bases and J 3 bases; bases outside gene matches: 12. The germline V gene encodes CDR1 SGHRS and CDR2 YFSETQ. The CDR3 extends over 16 amino acids. As DNA, the CDR3 is TGCGCCAGCAGCTCGGGCCTCGGGACAGTAGTCTACGAGCAGTACTTC. Its protein is CASSSGLGTVVYEQYF.

This clonotype was seen repeatedly, ten times or more. The chain is built from TRBV4-1 and TRBJ1-5; 7 bases align to TRBD1. Looked up from germline, CDR1 is MGHRA and CDR2 is YSYEKL. The CDR3 is 18 residues long. V gave up 0 bases and J gave up 3 bases; unmatched junction bases: 11. DNA for the CDR3: TGCGCCAGCAGCCAAGAAAGCGGCCGGACAGGCATCAATCAGCCCCAGCATTTT. Its protein product is CASSQESGRTGINQPQHF.

On this clonotype itself: This may arise from a read error, as a much more abundant clone is one base away. The gene calls are TRBV7-3 and TRBJ2-2; the D gene is possibly TRBD2 (6 bases). Germline lookup yields CDR1 SGHTA and CDR2 FQGTGA. V lost 4 bases and J 6 bases, leaving 21 bases between the germline ends. The CDR3 length is 17 residues. The CDR3 sequence is CASSSGTGGKFAGELFF. Here the CDR3 DNA reads TGTGCCAGCAGCTCAGGGACTGGCGGGAAGTTTGCCGGGGAGCTGTTTTTT.

The table lists this clonotype with many counts. The chain has TRBV28 and TRBJ2-2; D is undetermined. The germline CDR1 and CDR2 sequences are MDHEN and SYDVKM. Trimming pared 1 base from V and 4 bases from J, leaving 4 bases between. This CDR3 comprises 13 residues. This chain's CDR3 is CASSLSLTGELFF. For the CDR3, the DNA is TGTGCCAGCAGTTTATCGCTCACCGGGGAGCTGTTTTTT.

This clonotype was seen only a few times. Germline and junction disagree at one end, which may indicate a read error. The rearrangement joins TRBV5-3 to TRBJ2-2; D is unclear. TRBV5-3 is annotated as an ORF whose role is uncertain. The CDR3 contains 16 residues. The chain's CDR3 is CASSLYWLDGTGELFF. The DNA for the CDR3 is TGTGCCAGCAGCTTGTACTGGTTGGATGGCACCGGGGAGCTGTTTTTT.

For this clonotype: A much more abundant neighbour one base away suggests this may be a read error. This chain links TRBV9 with TRBJ2-3, with D maybe TRBD2 (6 bases). Trimming pared 3 bases from V and 3 bases from J, leaving 14 bases between. Germline CDR1 SGDLS, CDR2 YYNGEE. This CDR3 region has 15 residues. The CDR3 DNA reads as TGTGCCAGCAGCGCAGTCCACGGGAGAACAGATACGCAGTATTTT. Its protein is CASSAVHGRTDTQYF. The variable domain in full, with the rest retrieved from reference TRBV9 and TRBJ2-3, is DSGVTQTPKHLITATGQRVTLRCSPRSGDLSVYWYQQSLDQGLQFLIQYYNGEERAKGNILERFSAQQFPDLHSELNLSSLELGDSALYFCASSAVHGRTDTQYFGPGTRLTVL.

This clonotype occurred many times. The chain is built from TRBV5-6 and TRBJ2-3; 12 positions agree with TRBD2. The CDR3 is 14 residues long. CDR1 is SGHDT, CDR2 YYEEEE, per germline. With V trimmed by 6 bases and J by 4 bases, 3 bases remained unmatched. CDR3 sequence reads: CASILAGGPDTQYF. In DNA form, the CDR3 reads TGTGCCAGCATCCTAGCGGGAGGGCCAGATACGCAGTATTTT.

This clonotype was observed at least ten times. V and J are TRBV29-1 and TRBJ2-1, with 9 bases lining up with TRBD2. Looked up from germline, CDR1 is SQVTM and CDR2 is ANQGSEA. V trimming: 5 bases; J trimming: 6 bases; junction bases outside the gene matches: 14. The CDR3 is 16 amino acids. CDR3 in amino acids: CSVTLAVAGGSNEQFF. The CDR3 nucleotides are TGCAGCGTTACCCTAGCTGTGGCGGGAGGGTCCAATGAGCAGTTCTTC.

The gene calls are TRBV7-9 and TRBJ2-5; possible D gene TRBD2, 6 bases. The CDR3 totals 14 residues. Germline CDR1 and CDR2: SEHNR and FQNEAQ (reference sequence). V lost 11 bases to trimming and J lost 2 bases, with 18 bases between them. The chain's CDR3 is CAGGPRLVQETQYF. The CDR3 bases are TGTGCCGGCGGGCCCAGACTAGTACAAGAGACCCAGTACTTC.

The chain combines TRBV2 with TRBJ1-3, with a tentative D call TRBD1 (5 bases). The V end lost 3 bases, the J end lost 0 bases, and 15 bases lay between the germline ends. Germline assignment: CDR1 SNHLY and CDR2 FYNNEI. The CDR3 consists of 17 residues. Written as DNA, the CDR3 is TGTGCCAGCAGTGAGCTGGGGCAGCCGAGCTCTGGAAACACCATATATTTT. It codes for CASSELGQPSSGNTIYF.

This clonotype has ten or more counts. One end of the junction varies from germline; a read error may be responsible. This chain joins TRBV7-9 and TRBJ2-3, with D hard to call. The CDR3 sequence is 12 residues long. Germline assignment: CDR1 SEHNR and CDR2 FQNEAQ (reference sequence). The CDR3 nucleotides read TGTGCAAGCACGGTCTTCCTGGATACGCAGTATTTT. It is translated as CASTVFLDTQYF.

This clonotype has just a few counts. This could be a read error, since a much larger clone is one nucleotide away. J is TRBJ2-5 and V is TRBV7-8; the D is unclear. Germline values: CDR1 SGHVS, CDR2 FQNEAQ. This CDR3 has 14 residues. The CDR3 protein is CASSSTGVSETLYF. CDR3 nucleotide sequence: TGTGCCAGCAGCTCTACTGGCGTCTCTGAGACCCTGTACTTC.

This chain uses TRBV28 with TRBJ2-7, with 8 bases that match TRBD2. This CDR3 is 13 amino acids long. Germline values: CDR1 MDHEN, CDR2 SYDVKM. V was clipped by 3 bases and J by 5 bases; unmatched bases: 3. CDR3 loop: CASSFRAGDEQYF. CDR3 nucleotides: TGTGCCAGCAGTTTCAGAGCGGGAGACGAGCAGTACTTC.

The rearrangement uses TRBV27 and TRBJ2-2; D remains unclear. The CDR3 covers 13 residues. Germline-derived CDR1 and CDR2 are MNHEY and SMNVEV (reference sequence). The V end lost 6 bases, the J end lost 4 bases, and 9 bases lay between the germline ends. This chain's CDR3 is CASSSPSTGELFF. DNA for the CDR3: TGTGCCAGCAGCTCCCCCTCCACCGGGGAGCTGTTTTTT.

This clonotype was seen more than once but under ten times. At one end, the junction sequence differs from germline, possibly due to a read error. The genes are TRBV25-1 and TRBJ2-7; D ambiguous. This CDR3 has 13 amino acids. CDR1 is MGHDK and CDR2 is SYGVNS in the germline V gene. The DNA for the CDR3 is TGTGCCACCAGTATTTGGCGGTCCTACGAGCAGTACTTC. It codes for CATSIWRSYEQYF.

Points on this clonotype: A read error is possible here, since a much larger clone lies one base away. The chain employs TRBV27 and TRBJ2-4, with D possibly TRBD2 on 6 matching bases. The V gene's germline CDR1 is MNHEY and CDR2 SMNVEV (reference sequence). CDR3 length: 16 residues. The CDR3 protein is CASSYRRVSARNIQYF. The CDR3 DNA follows: TGTGCCAGCAGTTACCGGAGGGTCTCTGCCAGAAACATTCAGTACTTC.

This clonotype has just a few counts. The chain is built from TRBV19 and TRBJ1-5; D is unclear. This CDR3 has 14 amino acids. V dropped 6 bases and J dropped 4 bases, with 13 bases sitting between them. Germline CDR1 LNHDA, CDR2 SQIVND (reference sequence). CDR3 coding DNA: TGTGCCAGTAGGGGAACGCAGGAAAATCAGCCCCAGCATTTT. As protein: CASRGTQENQPQHF.

The rearrangement uses TRBV29-1 and TRBJ1-1; TRBD1 is a possible D gene (6 bases). Germline assignment: CDR1 SQVTM and CDR2 ANQGSEA. The V end was cut by 2 bases, the J end by 1 base, with 14 bases between. The CDR3 totals 15 residues. CDR3 bases: TGCAGCGTTGAACGAGGGGGGGGTGAGAACACTGAAGCTTTCTTT. It is translated as CSVERGGGENTEAFF. Supplemented by reference TRBV29-1 and TRBJ1-1, the full variable domain reads SAVISQKPSRDICQRGTSLTIQCQVDSQVTMMFWYRQQPGQSLTLIATANQGSEATYESGFVIDKFPISRPNLTFSTLTVSNMSPEDSSIYLCSVERGGGENTEAFFGQGTRLTVV.

In this sample, this clonotype turned up many times. The chain combines TRBV12-3 or TRBV12-4 with TRBJ2-3; D may be TRBD1 (5 bases). This CDR3 has 14 residues. Trimming removed 5 bases from V and 3 bases from J, with 12 bases in between. CDR3 amino acids: CASSTPPGTDTQYF. CDR3 DNA: TGTGCCAGCAGTACGCCCCCAGGGACAGATACGCAGTATTTT.

This clonotype was seen ten or more times. J is TRBJ2-3 and V is TRBV6-5; D is ambiguous. CDR3 length: 14 amino acids. Looked up from germline, CDR1 is MNHEY and CDR2 is SVGAGI. Trimming took 6 bases from V and 4 from J, leaving 14 bases between them. The CDR3 nucleotides read TGTGCCAGCAGCCGGCCGAGTATCGCAGATACGCAGTATTTT. It specifies CASSRPSIADTQYF.

The V and J genes are TRBV27 and TRBJ2-7; D remains unclear. V was cut by 2 bases and J by 6 bases, with 8 bases left in between. In germline, CDR1 is MNHEY, CDR2 SMNVEV (reference sequence). CDR3 length: 12 residues. CDR3 sequence reads: CASSLIGGEQYF. CDR3 bases: TGTGCCAGCAGTTTAATTGGTGGCGAGCAGTACTTC.

With respect to this clonotype: This may be a read error, as it is one base from a much larger clone. The chain combines TRBV24-1 with TRBJ2-1, with D hard to call. Germline values: CDR1 KGHDR, CDR2 SFDVKD. The length of the CDR3 is 13 residues. Here the CDR3 reads CATSESTYNEQLF. The CDR3 DNA is TGTGCCACCAGTGAGTCCACCTACAATGAGCAGTTATTC.

Remarks on this clonotype: A much larger clone lies a single base off, so this may be a read error. The chain combines TRBV27 with TRBJ1-5, with D perhaps TRBD1 (6 bases). V lost 2 bases and J 5 bases, leaving 10 bases between the germline ends. CDR3 length equals 14 residues. Germline CDR1 reads MNHEY; CDR2 reads SMNVEV (reference sequence). Here the CDR3 reads CASSLQGLDQPQHF. The CDR3 region has the DNA TGTGCCAGCAGTTTACAGGGGTTAGATCAGCCCCAGCATTTT.

A note on this clonotype: A much larger clone is a single base away; this may be a read error. No DNA is shown, since the ends of the CDR3 on it are uncertain; the CDR3 is the one TCRdb lists. The chain combines TRBV29-1 with TRBJ2-7; no DNA check was done on the table's D call, TRBD2. Germline-derived CDR1 and CDR2 are SQVTM and ANQGSEA. 13 amino acids form the CDR3, both terminal residues included. CDR3 amino acids: CSVAGGSKYERYF.

In its sample, this clonotype was seen a few times. The chain carries TRBV5-1 and TRBJ2-1, with 7 bases matching TRBD2. Germline CDR1 SGHRS, CDR2 YFSETQ. This CDR3 contains 16 residues. After removal of 1 base from V and 1 base from J, the junction contained 5 bases not matched to a gene. CDR3 sequence: CASSLSPSGSYNEQFF. Written as DNA, the CDR3 is TGCGCCAGCAGCTTGTCGCCTAGCGGTTCCTACAATGAGCAGTTCTTC.

This clonotype was picked up many times. The rearrangement uses TRBV28 and TRBJ1-5; D is perhaps TRBD1 (6 bases). CDR3 size: 14 residues. V lost 5 bases to trimming and J lost 1 base, with 9 bases between them. In germline, CDR1 is MDHEN, CDR2 SYDVKM. In DNA, the CDR3 is TGTGCCAGCAGTCGGGGACAAAGCAATCAGCCCCAGCATTTT. Amino acids: CASSRGQSNQPQHF.

This clonotype showed up many times. V and J are TRBV6-2 or TRBV6-3 and TRBJ1-1; the match to TRBD1 covers 7 bases. The CDR3 spans 14 residues. Germline CDR1 and CDR2: MNHEY and SVGEGT. Trimming removed 6 bases from V and 0 bases from J; junction bases left unmatched: 4. The CDR3 sequence: CASRGTVMNTEAFF. CDR3 nucleotide sequence: TGTGCCAGCAGGGGGACAGTCATGAACACTGAAGCTTTCTTT.

Worth noting for this clonotype: This sequence may be a read error, since a much larger clone differs from it by one base. V and J are TRBV19 and TRBJ1-5, with no clear D. This CDR3 comprises 14 residues. The germline V gene encodes CDR1 LNHDA and CDR2 SQIVND (reference sequence). V lost 7 bases to trimming and J lost 0 bases, with 10 bases between them. The CDR3 coding sequence is TGTGCCAGTAACGACGTTTATAGCAATCAGCCCCAGCATTTT. It codes for CASNDVYSNQPQHF.

This clonotype turned up a few times. The chain uses TRBV20-1 and TRBJ2-1; D possibly uses TRBD1 or TRBD2 (5 bases each). The CDR3 spans 15 residues. V was clipped by 5 bases and J by 4 bases, with 18 bases between them. CDR1 and CDR2 from the germline V gene are DFQATT and SNEGSKA (reference sequence). The chain's CDR3 is CSAPLLGDRYNEQFF. Written as DNA, the CDR3 is TGCAGTGCTCCACTACTAGGGGATCGGTACAATGAGCAGTTCTTC.